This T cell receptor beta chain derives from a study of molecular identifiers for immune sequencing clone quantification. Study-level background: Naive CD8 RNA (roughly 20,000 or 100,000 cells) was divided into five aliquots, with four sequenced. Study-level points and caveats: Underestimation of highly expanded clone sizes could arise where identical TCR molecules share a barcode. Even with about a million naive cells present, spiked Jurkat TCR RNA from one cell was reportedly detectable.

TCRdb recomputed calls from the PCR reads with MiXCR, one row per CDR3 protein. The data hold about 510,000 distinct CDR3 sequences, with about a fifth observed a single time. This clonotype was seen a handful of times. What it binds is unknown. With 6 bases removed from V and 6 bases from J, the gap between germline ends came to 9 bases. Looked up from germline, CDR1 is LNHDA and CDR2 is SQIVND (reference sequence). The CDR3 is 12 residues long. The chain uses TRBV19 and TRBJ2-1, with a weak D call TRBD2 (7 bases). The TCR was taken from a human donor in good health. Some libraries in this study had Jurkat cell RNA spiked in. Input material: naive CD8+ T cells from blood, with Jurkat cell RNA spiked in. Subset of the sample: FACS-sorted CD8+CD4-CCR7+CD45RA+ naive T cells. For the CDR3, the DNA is TGTGCCAGTAGCGCGGGGGCCAATGAGCAGTTCTTC. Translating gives CASSAGANEQFF. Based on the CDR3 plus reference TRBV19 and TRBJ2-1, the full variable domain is DGGITQSPKYLFRKEGQNVTLSCEQNLNHDAMYWYRQDPGQGLRLIYYSQIVNDFQKGDIAEGYSVSREKKESFPLTVTSAQKNPTAFYLCASSAGANEQFFGPGTRLTVL.